Included here is one T cell receptor beta chain sequence, with context. Its antigen is unidentified. The data derive from a study of cytomegalovirus exposure and HLA in healthy donors. A multiplex PCR was run with 60 Vbeta primers and 13 Jbeta primers. Some clones are missing from TCRdb's copy, which holds only in-frame ones; the method was immunoSEQ multiplex PCR. The sample lists 150,000 to 200,000 clones, under 85% occurring once. General observations from the study: Some highly shared sequence variants likely arose as a pipeline artifact. Using a false discovery rate of 0.05, a later analysis showed that 16,951 TCR beta sequences were associated with HLA alleles.

The CDR3 length is 16 residues. The germline V gene encodes CDR1 SGHRS and CDR2 YFSETQ. Trimming cost V 4 bases and J 3 bases; bases outside gene matches: 10. The chain recombines TRBV5-1 with TRBJ1-3; 7 bases match TRBD1. This receptor was obtained from a woman aged 25 to 39 in good health and CMV-seronegative. The source material was PBMCs. DNA for the CDR3: TGCGCCAGCAGCGCAGACCAGGGGGGAGGTGGAAACACCATATATTTT. Protein: CASSADQGGGGNTIYF. Supplemented by reference TRBV5-1 and TRBJ1-3, the full variable domain reads KAGVTQTPRYLIKTRGQQVTLSCSPISGHRSVSWYQQTPGQGLQFLFEYFSETQRNKGNFPGRFSGRQFSNSRSEMNVSTLELGDSALYLCASSADQGGGGNTIYFGEGSWLTVV.